This TCR beta chain was recovered during a study of blood T cell repertoires in COVID-19. The wider study: There were acute and convalescent COVID-19 samples, and they came from the United States, Italy and Spain.

V lost 3 bases and J lost 3; bases outside the gene matches: 15. CDR3 length equals 21 residues. Germline V gene sequence: CDR1 PRHDT, CDR2 FYEKMQ (reference sequence). As processed by the authors: For nucleated cells, counts were estimated from reference gene primer amplification. Using immunoSEQ multiplex PCR, the repertoire was profiled, and TCRdb retains in-frame clones only, with some absent. V and J calls and clone size come straight from that table; D and trimming were deduced from the DNA. The data contain over 100,000 clones, 70% to 90% of them singletons. This receptor was taken from a man aged 45-65 years with acute or convalescent COVID-19. The material sequenced was peripheral blood. The chain recombines TRBV13 with TRBJ2-1; TRBD2 aligns across 15 bases. This CDR3 reads CASSFPPPGLAGGPIYNEQFF. In nucleotides, the CDR3 is TGTGCCAGCAGCTTCCCGCCCCCCGGACTAGCGGGAGGGCCGATCTACAATGAGCAGTTCTTC. The complete variable domain, with remaining parts taken from reference TRBV13 and TRBJ2-1, reads AAGVIQSPRHLIKEKRETATLKCYPIPRHDTVYWYQQGPGQDPQFLISFYEKMQSDKGSIPDRFSAQQFSDYHSELNMSSLELGDSALYFCASSFPPPGLAGGPIYNEQFFGPGTRLTVL.